This T cell receptor (beta chain) was sequenced for a study of CD8 T cells in ankylosing spondylitis. General study results and limits: Prior work had noted some motif variants in reactive arthritis blood and synovial fluid. The authors reported significant enrichment of disease-linked clones in matched ankylosing spondylitis synovial fluid. Blood of patients with ankylosing spondylitis appeared to be characterized by a TCR beta motif of seven or eight highly homologous variants. Disease-linked clones were CD8+ and relatively rare in peripheral blood.

Making use of molecular barcodes, quantitative 5'-RACE generated TCR beta libraries. Using its own MiXCR run on the 5' RACE reads, TCRdb lists one record per CDR3 protein. Among some 840,000 distinct CDR3 sequences listed, 12% were seen once. As concerns this clonotype: The antigen is undetermined.

Sequencing was performed on blood, either unsorted or a sorted T cell fraction (not recorded which). The sequence was collected from a male donor with ankylosing spondylitis.

The CDR3 coding sequence is TGCGCCAGCAGCCGGGCCGGACAGGGTAAAGACGAGCAGTACTTC. It encodes CASSRAGQGKDEQYF. The chain links TRBV5-1 to TRBJ2-7; 8 nucleotides line up with TRBD1. The CDR3 length is 15 residues. With 4 bases clipped from V and 5 bases from J, the junction kept 11 bases outside the gene matches. Germline V gene data show CDR1 as SGHRS and CDR2 as YFSETQ.